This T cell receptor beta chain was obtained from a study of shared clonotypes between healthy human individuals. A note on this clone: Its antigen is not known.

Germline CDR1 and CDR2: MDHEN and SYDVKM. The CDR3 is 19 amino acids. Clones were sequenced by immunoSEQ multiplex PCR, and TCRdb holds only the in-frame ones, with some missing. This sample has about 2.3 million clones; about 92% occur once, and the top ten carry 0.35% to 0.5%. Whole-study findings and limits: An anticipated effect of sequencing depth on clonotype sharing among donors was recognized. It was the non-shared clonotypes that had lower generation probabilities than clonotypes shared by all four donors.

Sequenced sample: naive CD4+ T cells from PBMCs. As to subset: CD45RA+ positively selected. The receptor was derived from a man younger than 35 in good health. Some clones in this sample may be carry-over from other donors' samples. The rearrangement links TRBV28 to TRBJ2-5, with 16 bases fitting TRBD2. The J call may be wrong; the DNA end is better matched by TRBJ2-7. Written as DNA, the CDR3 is TGTGCCAGCAGTTTATACCCGGGACTAGCGGGAGGGAGACCCTACGAGCAGTACTTC. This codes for CASSLYPGLAGGRPYEQYF.